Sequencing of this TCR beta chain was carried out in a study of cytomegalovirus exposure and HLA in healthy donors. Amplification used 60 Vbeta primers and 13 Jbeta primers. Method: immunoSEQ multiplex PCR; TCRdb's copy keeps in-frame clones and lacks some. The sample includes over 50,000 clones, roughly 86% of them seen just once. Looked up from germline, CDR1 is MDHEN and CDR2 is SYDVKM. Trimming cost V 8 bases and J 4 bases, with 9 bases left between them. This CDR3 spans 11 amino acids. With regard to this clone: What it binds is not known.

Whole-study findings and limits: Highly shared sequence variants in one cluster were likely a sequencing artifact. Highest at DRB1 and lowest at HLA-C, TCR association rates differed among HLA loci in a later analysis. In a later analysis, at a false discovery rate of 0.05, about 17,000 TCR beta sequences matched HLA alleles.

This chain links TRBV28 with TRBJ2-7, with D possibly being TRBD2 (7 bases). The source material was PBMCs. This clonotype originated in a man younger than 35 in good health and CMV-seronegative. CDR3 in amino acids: CASRGAYEQYF. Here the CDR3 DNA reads TGTGCCAGCCGGGGGGCGTACGAGCAGTACTTC. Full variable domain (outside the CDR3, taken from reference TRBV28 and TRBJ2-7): DVKVTQSSRYLVKRTGEKVFLECVQDMDHENMFWYRQDPGLGLRLIYFSYDVKMKEKGDIPEGYSVSREKKERFSLILESASTNQTSMYLCASRGAYEQYFGPGTRLTVT.